This TCR beta chain derives from a study of identical twins. TCRdb processed the 5' RACE reads anew with MiXCR; each CDR3 protein has one entry. This sample has 420,000 or so distinct CDR3 sequences; 18% occur once, and the top ten carry 10% to 15%. This receptor was obtained from a middle-aged man in good health. Material: naive T cells sorted from blood.

The CDR3 sequence: CASGPTLGTDTQYF. In nucleotides, the CDR3 is TGTGCCAGCGGACCGACATTGGGCACAGATACGCAGTATTTT. J is TRBJ2-3 and V is TRBV3-1; D remains unclear. The germline CDR1 and CDR2 sequences are LGHDT and YNNKEL (reference sequence). The V end was cut by 8 bases, the J end by 1 base, with 13 bases between. The CDR3 consists of 14 residues.